Below, 30 T cell receptor beta chains from the same sample are listed, as sequenced in a study of identical twins. Each CDR3 protein gets one entry after TCRdb re-called the 5' RACE reads with MiXCR. The data contain some 260,000 distinct CDR3 sequences, around an eighth of them seen just once; the ten biggest clones take up 8.8%. Sequences were obtained from memory (CD45RO+) T cells sorted from blood. These receptors were collected from a woman aged 18-29 years in good health.

This chain joins TRBV11-2 and TRBJ2-1; 12 nucleotides match TRBD1. The germline V gene encodes CDR1 SGHAT and CDR2 FQNNGV. There are 15 residues in the CDR3. V gave up 5 bases and J gave up 7 bases; unmatched junction bases: 6. CDR3 nucleotides: TGTGCCAGCAGCGAGCCGGGACAGGGGGCGAATGAGCAGTTCTTC. It codes for CASSEPGQGANEQFF.

This clonotype has just a few counts. CDR3 bases: TGCAGTGCTTATACACCCAGGGGGTACTACAATGAGCAGTTCTTC. It encodes CSAYTPRGYYNEQFF. This sequence joins TRBV20-1 and TRBJ2-1; 7 bases line up with TRBD1. Germline V gene lookup returns CDR1 DFQATT and CDR2 SNEGSKA (reference sequence). The V and J ends lost 5 bases and 3 bases, in that order; junction bases with no gene match: 10. This CDR3 has 15 residues.

This clonotype was counted at least ten times. The chain links TRBV20-1 to TRBJ1-5; 9 nucleotides agree with TRBD1. The V and J ends lost 5 bases and 6 bases, in that order; junction bases with no gene match: 14. The CDR3 extends over 16 amino acids. Per the germline V gene, CDR1 is DFQATT and CDR2 is SNEGSKA (reference sequence). The CDR3 DNA reads TGCAGTGCTCAGAAGGCCGGGGACAGGGAGTCTCAGCCCCAGCATTTT. Its translation is CSAQKAGDRESQPQHF.

This chain joins TRBV19 and TRBJ1-2; D possibly corresponds to TRBD1 (6 bases). The CDR3 runs 12 residues. CDR1 is LNHDA, CDR2 SQIVND, per germline (reference sequence). V lost 2 bases, J lost 8 bases, and 9 bases lay in between. This CDR3 is CASSITGTGYTF. The CDR3 coding sequence is TGTGCCAGTAGTATAACAGGGACCGGCTACACCTTC.

The J gene is TRBJ1-1, the V gene TRBV20-1; D remains unclear. Germline loops: CDR1 DFQATT, CDR2 SNEGSKA (reference sequence). CDR3 length equals 15 residues. V lost 3 bases, J lost 1 base, and 15 bases lay in between. CDR3 amino acids: CSASSGWGGNTEAFF. In nucleotides, the CDR3 is TGCAGTGCTAGTTCAGGATGGGGTGGGAACACTGAAGCTTTCTTT.

The chain carries TRBV7-2 and TRBJ2-1; unclear D gene. Trimming took 5 bases from V and 5 from J, leaving 13 bases between them. The CDR3 totals 14 residues. Per germline, CDR1 SGHTA and CDR2 FQGNSA. The CDR3 region has the DNA TGTGCCAGCAGCATCGAGAGGTACAACAATGAGCAGTTCTTC. Translating gives CASSIERYNNEQFF.

This clonotype came up a few times. The chain employs TRBV5-6 and TRBJ2-1, with 7 bases that match TRBD2. Germline V CDR1 and CDR2: SGHDT, YYEEEE. The J segment lost 12 bases and the V segment lost 1 base, leaving 10 bases of the junction unmatched. The CDR3 extends over 14 amino acids. The CDR3 is CASSLLRDYLRQFF. CDR3 sequence (DNA): TGTGCCAGCAGCTTGCTGAGGGACTACCTCCGGCAGTTCTTC.

This clonotype showed up many times. V usage is TRBV20-1 and J usage is TRBJ2-2, with 8 bases aligning to TRBD1. The V gene's germline CDR1 is DFQATT and CDR2 SNEGSKA (reference sequence). J was trimmed by 6 bases and V by 5 bases; bases with no gene match: 8. The CDR3 runs 14 residues. In nucleotides, the CDR3 is TGCAGTGCTGAGGGATTGACAGGGGCCGGGGAGCTGTTTTTT. Residues: CSAEGLTGAGELFF.

This clonotype was seen many times. V and J are TRBV5-1 and TRBJ2-2; possibly TRBD1 or TRBD2 for D (5 bases each). Germline loops: CDR1 SGHRS, CDR2 YFSETQ. The CDR3 has 14 residues. Trimming stripped 3 bases from V and 2 bases from J, with 8 bases between. This CDR3 is CASSWGTNTGELFF. DNA for the CDR3: TGCGCCAGCAGCTGGGGGACCAACACCGGGGAGCTGTTTTTT.

The chain recombines TRBV3-1 with TRBJ2-5; 7 nucleotides line up with TRBD1. Germline trimming cut 4 bases from V and 5 bases from J; bases unmatched to any gene: 4. Germline assignment: CDR1 LGHDT and CDR2 YNNKEL (reference sequence). The CDR3 contains 13 residues. In nucleotides, the CDR3 is TGTGCCAGCAGCCGGGACAGTTGGGAGACCCAGTACTTC. This translates into CASSRDSWETQYF.

The rearrangement links TRBV3-1 to TRBJ1-4, with a possible D match to TRBD1 (5 bases). In germline, CDR1 is LGHDT, CDR2 YNNKEL (reference sequence). Trimming left V 4 bases short and J 0 bases short, with 6 bases between. The CDR3 extends over 14 amino acids. The CDR3 region has the DNA TGTGCCAGCAGCCCGACAGCAACTAATGAAAAACTGTTTTTT. It translates to CASSPTATNEKLFF.

This clonotype has more than one count but fewer than ten. V and J are TRBV20-1 and TRBJ1-2; D gene uncertain. The length of the CDR3 is 13 residues. Trimming removed 6 bases at V and 1 base at J, with 12 bases between. Germline V gene sequence: CDR1 DFQATT, CDR2 SNEGSKA (reference sequence). CDR3 DNA: TGCAGTGCCACCTCCCCTGATAACTATGGCTACACCTTC. Its translation: CSATSPDNYGYTF.

The rearrangement uses TRBV29-1 and TRBJ2-3; D possibly uses TRBD1 or TRBD2 (5 bases each). CDR1 is SQVTM and CDR2 is ANQGSEA in the germline V gene. V was cut by 2 bases and J by 4 bases, with 10 bases left in between. CDR3 length equals 13 residues. The CDR3 DNA follows: TGCAGCGTTGAAAATGGGGGTTCAGATACGCAGTATTTT. Protein sequence: CSVENGGSDTQYF.

This clonotype was detected a few times. At one end, the junction sequence differs from germline, possibly due to a read error. V is TRBV20-1 and J is TRBJ2-1, with D perhaps matching TRBD2 (7 bases). The CDR3 extends over 12 amino acids. CDR1 DFQATT and CDR2 SNEGSKA come from the germline V gene (reference sequence). The CDR3 nucleotides are TGCAGTGCTAGAGTGGGGGGGCTAAGCCAACTCTTC. Protein product: CSARVGGLSQLF.

The gene calls are TRBV6-1 and TRBJ1-1, with 8 positions matching TRBD1. Per germline, CDR1 MNHNS and CDR2 SASEGT. CDR3 size: 13 residues. V lost 8 bases to trimming and J lost 2 bases; unmatched junction nucleotides: 4. CDR3 residues: CASGQGANTEAFF. Here the CDR3 DNA reads TGTGCCAGCGGCCAGGGGGCTAACACTGAAGCTTTCTTT.

The V and J genes are TRBV20-1 and TRBJ2-5; TRBD2 agrees at 7 bases. Germline trimming cut 6 bases from V and 0 bases from J; bases unmatched to any gene: 7. The CDR3 covers 14 residues. CDR1 and CDR2 from the germline V gene are DFQATT and SNEGSKA (reference sequence). The CDR3 DNA reads as TGCAGTGCACAGCGGGGCGATTACCAAGAGACCCAGTACTTC. Encoded protein: CSAQRGDYQETQYF.

This clonotype was picked up a small number of times. As DNA, the CDR3 is TGTGCCAGCAGCTTAACGTTAGCGGGGGGCCAGAATGAGCAGTTCTTC. Encoded protein: CASSLTLAGGQNEQFF. The rearrangement links TRBV7-3 to TRBJ2-1; 10 positions agree with TRBD2. The germline CDR1 and CDR2 sequences are SGHTA and FQGTGA. V was clipped by 0 bases and J by 7 bases; unmatched bases: 6. This CDR3 region has 16 residues.

The chain couples TRBV25-1 to TRBJ2-5, with 9 bases that match TRBD2. This CDR3 is built from 14 residues. After removal of 7 bases from V and 5 bases from J, the junction contained 8 bases not matched to a gene. In germline, CDR1 is MGHDK, CDR2 SYGVNS. The CDR3 nucleotides read TGTGCCAGCAATCGCGGGGGGGCCGGGGAGACCCAGTACTTC. Translating gives CASNRGGAGETQYF.

The rearrangement links TRBV7-9 to TRBJ2-1; a possible D gene is TRBD2 (6 bases). V lost 8 bases, J lost 1 base, and 18 bases lay in between. CDR1 SEHNR and CDR2 FQNEAQ come from the germline V gene (reference sequence). The CDR3 length is 16 residues. The CDR3 region has the DNA TGTGCCAGCCTCCTTTCCGGGGGACCGTCCTACAATGAGCAGTTCTTC. Protein: CASLLSGGPSYNEQFF.

The chain recombines TRBV20-1 with TRBJ2-2, with D maybe TRBD1 (6 bases). CDR1 and CDR2 from the germline V gene are DFQATT and SNEGSKA (reference sequence). The ends were cut back, 5 bases at V and 4 bases at J, with 14 bases in the middle. The CDR3 totals 14 residues. The chain's CDR3 is CSAVRDTVTGELFF. CDR3 in DNA: TGCAGTGCTGTCCGGGACACAGTCACCGGGGAGCTGTTTTTT.

This clonotype came up a few times. The genes are TRBV12-3 or TRBV12-4 and TRBJ2-7; 9 nucleotides agree with TRBD1. V gave up 7 bases and J gave up 6 bases; unmatched junction bases: 10. The CDR3 consists of 14 residues. The CDR3 spells CASKPTGGLVEQYF. CDR3 nucleotide sequence: TGTGCCAGCAAACCCACAGGGGGCCTTGTCGAGCAGTACTTC.

This clonotype was observed a few times. CDR3 residues: CSAGTRQGSYEQYF. The CDR3 DNA follows: TGCAGTGCTGGGACAAGGCAGGGCTCCTACGAGCAGTACTTC. The chain has TRBV20-1 and TRBJ2-7, with a possible D match to TRBD1 (6 bases). V was shortened by 5 bases and J by 0 bases, with 14 bases between the two germline ends. CDR1 is DFQATT and CDR2 is SNEGSKA in the germline V gene (reference sequence). CDR3 length equals 14 residues.

The table lists this clonotype with many counts. The chain couples TRBV9 to TRBJ2-3; possibly TRBD1 or TRBD2 for D (5 bases each). The V gene lost 0 bases and the J gene lost 4 bases, with 12 bases spanning the gap. CDR1 and CDR2 from the germline V gene are SGDLS and YYNGEE. The CDR3 is 15 amino acids. In DNA, the CDR3 is TGTGCCAGCAGCGTAGAGCAGGGAGTTTCAGATACGCAGTATTTT. Residues: CASSVEQGVSDTQYF.

This clonotype came up many times. The genes are TRBV7-2 and TRBJ2-1, with D possibly being TRBD1 (5 bases). Trimming removed 5 bases at V and 6 bases at J, with 11 bases between. The CDR3 runs to 13 residues. CDR1 is SGHTA and CDR2 is FQGNSA in the germline V gene. As DNA, the CDR3 is TGTGCCAGCAGCCTCCTGGGGCGCAATGAGCAGTTCTTC. It translates to CASSLLGRNEQFF.

This clonotype appeared a few times. This chain uses TRBV6-2 or TRBV6-3 with TRBJ1-2, with 8 bases that match TRBD1. The V segment lost 2 bases and the J segment 7 bases; nucleotides outside the gene matches: 9. CDR1 is MNHEY and CDR2 is SVGEGT in the germline V gene. This CDR3 contains 15 residues. In DNA form, the CDR3 reads TGTGCCAGCAGTTACCCCCCGGACAGGGTGGGTGGCTACACCTTC. Residues: CASSYPPDRVGGYTF.

The V call is TRBV5-1, the J call TRBJ1-2; no clear D. Trimming shortened V by 2 bases and J by 2 bases, and 13 bases separated the two germline ends. The CDR3 covers 15 residues. CDR1 is SGHRS and CDR2 is YFSETQ in the germline V gene. CDR3 in DNA: TGCGCCAGCAGCTTTTCACCGGGTTCGAACTATGGCTACACCTTC. The encoded protein is CASSFSPGSNYGYTF.

V and J are TRBV20-1 and TRBJ2-3, with 8 bases that match TRBD2. Germline V gene sequence: CDR1 DFQATT, CDR2 SNEGSKA (reference sequence). V shed 0 bases and J 3 bases; nucleotides not matched to a gene: 2. The CDR3 is 14 amino acids. The CDR3 bases are TGCAGTGCTAGAGATCCGGGAGGGACAGATACGCAGTATTTT. It yields the protein CSARDPGGTDTQYF.

V usage is TRBV3-1 and J usage is TRBJ1-2; D call uncertain. The CDR3 covers 13 residues. V lost 3 bases to trimming and J lost 8 bases, with 13 bases between them. Germline V CDR1 and CDR2: LGHDT, YNNKEL (reference sequence). The CDR3 reads CASSHRGLGGYTF. DNA for the CDR3: TGTGCCAGCAGCCATCGTGGCCTCGGAGGCTACACCTTC.

The chain links TRBV3-1 to TRBJ2-1, with D perhaps matching TRBD2 (6 bases). Trimming shortened V by 5 bases and J by 6 bases, and 11 bases separated the two germline ends. The CDR3 spans 13 residues. The V gene's germline CDR1 is LGHDT and CDR2 YNNKEL (reference sequence). The CDR3 nucleotides are TGTGCCAGCAGCTCGAACGGGGGCAATGAGCAGTTCTTC. Protein product: CASSSNGGNEQFF.

V gene TRBV27 combines with J gene TRBJ2-7; tentative D call: TRBD1 (6 bases). The ends were cut back, 4 bases at V and 0 bases at J, with 19 bases in the middle. The CDR3 extends over 17 amino acids. The germline CDR1 and CDR2 sequences are MNHEY and SMNVEV (reference sequence). The DNA of the CDR3 is TGTGCCAGCAGTTCAATCTACAGGGTACGAAGCTCCTACGAGCAGTACTTC. Translating gives CASSSIYRVRSSYEQYF.